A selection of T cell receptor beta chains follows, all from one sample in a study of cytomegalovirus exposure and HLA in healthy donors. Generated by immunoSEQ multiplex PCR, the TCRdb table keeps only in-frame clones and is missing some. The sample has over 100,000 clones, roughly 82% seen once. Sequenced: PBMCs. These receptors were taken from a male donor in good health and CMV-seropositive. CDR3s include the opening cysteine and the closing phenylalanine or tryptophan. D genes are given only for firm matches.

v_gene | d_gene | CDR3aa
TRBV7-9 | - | CASSSGGGANTEAFF
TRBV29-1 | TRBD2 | CSVAPSGVTDTQYF
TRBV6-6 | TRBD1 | CASSYSSQGAPTEAFF
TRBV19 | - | CASSIAGAGQPQHF
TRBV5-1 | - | CASSLAITGSTEAFF
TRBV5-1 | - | CASSPTSRQYNEQFF
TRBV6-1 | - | CASRVQGFQNTEAFF
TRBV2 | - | CASINSAGMGEQYF
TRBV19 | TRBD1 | CASTRDSYNEQFF
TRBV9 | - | CASSGAPGTGANVLTF
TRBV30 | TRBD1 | CAWSVRSDRVGKNSQYF
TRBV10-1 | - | CASSVLGSGANGLTF
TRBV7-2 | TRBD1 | CASSWTGDTEAFF
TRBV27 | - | CASSPFQGAYEQYF
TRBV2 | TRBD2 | CASRKSSGSLNEQFF
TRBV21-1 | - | CASRQGWKHTEAFF
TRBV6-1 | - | CASSVNGQPNYGYTF
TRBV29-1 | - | CSVSPGGMFF
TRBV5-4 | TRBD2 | CASGKIGEGNTQYF
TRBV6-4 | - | CASSPGGGVDYGYTF
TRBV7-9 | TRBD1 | CSSSLVGRGTYEQYF
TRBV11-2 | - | CASSLGQLQSTDTQYF
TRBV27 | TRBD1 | CASSLSDRDRYTF
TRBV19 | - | CASSTLDSSSYNEQFF
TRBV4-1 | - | CASSQPTGSGGAFF